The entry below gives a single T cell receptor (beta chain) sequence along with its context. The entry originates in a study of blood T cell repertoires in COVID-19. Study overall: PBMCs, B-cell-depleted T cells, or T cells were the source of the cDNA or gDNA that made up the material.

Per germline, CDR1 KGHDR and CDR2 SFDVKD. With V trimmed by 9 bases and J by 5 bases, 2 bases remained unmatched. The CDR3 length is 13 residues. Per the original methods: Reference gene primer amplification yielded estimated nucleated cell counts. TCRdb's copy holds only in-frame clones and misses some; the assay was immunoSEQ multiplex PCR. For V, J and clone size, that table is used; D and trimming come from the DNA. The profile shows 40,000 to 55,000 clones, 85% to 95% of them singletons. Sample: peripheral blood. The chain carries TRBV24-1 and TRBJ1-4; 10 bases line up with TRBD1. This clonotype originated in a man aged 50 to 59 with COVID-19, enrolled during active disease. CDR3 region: CATGDRGNEKLFF. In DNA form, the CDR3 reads TGTGCCACCGGGGACAGGGGAAATGAAAAACTGTTTTTT.